The clone carrying this TCR beta chain has more than one count but fewer than ten. Its target is not known. The time point was: persistent/refractory GD, antithyroid drugs over 5 years with positive TRAb. PBMC RNA served as the TCR library source. The sample originates from a study of regulatory T cells in long-lasting Graves disease. Broader study findings: Persistent-disease Graves' patients showed less TCR diversity than new cases. Researchers reported studying only peripheral blood, not thyroid tissue. Persistent disease preferred TRBV28, TRBJ1-2 and TRBJ2-5.

For TCR beta, libraries came from iRepertoire HTBI primers and Arm-PCR of CDR3 regions. TCRdb redid the calling of the multiplex PCR reads with MiXCR, one entry per CDR3 protein. The table includes more than 650,000 distinct CDR3 sequences, around 30% detected once. V gave up 1 base and J gave up 10 bases, with 8 bases separating them. Germline CDR1 is SEHNR and CDR2 is FQNEAQ (reference sequence). The CDR3 has 13 residues. J is TRBJ1-6 and V is TRBV7-9; D is uncertain. Sequences were derived from peripheral blood mononuclear cells (PBMCs), sampled when the disease was refractory, from a patient treated with antithyroid drugs. The sequence was collected from a female donor with Graves disease. This CDR3 reads CASSLEATSPLHF. The CDR3 nucleotides read TGTGCCAGCAGCTTAGAAGCCACCTCACCCCTCCACTTT.